Sequencing of this T cell receptor beta chain was carried out in a study of blood T cell repertoires in COVID-19. This clone was seen just once. The CDR3 consists of 15 residues. V trimming: 1 base; J trimming: 2 bases; junction bases outside the gene matches: 1. Per the germline V gene, CDR1 is SGHRS and CDR2 is YFSETQ. Repertoires were generated with immunoSEQ multiplex PCR, while TCRdb's copy carries only in-frame clones and drops some. The profile shows about 90,000 clones, around four fifths of them singletons. The rearrangement joins TRBV5-1 to TRBJ2-1; 9 bases map to TRBD2. The sample taken for sequencing was peripheral blood. This receptor was identified in a man aged 45 to 65 with acute or convalescent COVID-19. This CDR3 is CASSLIAGAYNEQFF. DNA for the CDR3: TGCGCCAGCAGCTTGATAGCGGGAGCCTACAATGAGCAGTTCTTC.